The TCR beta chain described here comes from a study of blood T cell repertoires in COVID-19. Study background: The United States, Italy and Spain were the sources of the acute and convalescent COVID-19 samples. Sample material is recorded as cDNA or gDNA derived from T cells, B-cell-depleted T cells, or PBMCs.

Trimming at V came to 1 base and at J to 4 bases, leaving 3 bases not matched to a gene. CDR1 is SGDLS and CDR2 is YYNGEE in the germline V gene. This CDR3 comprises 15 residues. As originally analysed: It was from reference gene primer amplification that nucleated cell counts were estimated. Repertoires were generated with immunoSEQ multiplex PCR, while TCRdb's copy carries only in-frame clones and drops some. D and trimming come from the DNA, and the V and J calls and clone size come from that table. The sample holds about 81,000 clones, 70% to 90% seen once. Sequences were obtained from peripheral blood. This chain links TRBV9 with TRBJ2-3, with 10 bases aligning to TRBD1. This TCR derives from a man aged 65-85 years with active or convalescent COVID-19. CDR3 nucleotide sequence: TGTGCCAGCAGCGTATATGGGACAGGGGCAGATACGCAGTATTTT. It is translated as CASSVYGTGADTQYF.